A single sample is the source of the 15 T cell receptor beta chains below, sequenced in a study of memory CD4+ T cells and cytomegalovirus serostatus. Single viable CD3+CD4+CD8-CD45RO+ cells were sorted as the memory CD4+ T cells. Sequencing was performed with immunoSEQ multiplex PCR; in TCRdb, only in-frame clones are kept and a portion is missing. Of fewer than 90,000 clones listed, roughly three quarters are singletons. Sequencing used memory CD4+ T cells from blood. Receptors were obtained from an adult in good health and CMV-seropositive.

The chain recombines TRBV4-3 with TRBJ2-1; D call uncertain. CDR3 size: 13 residues. The V gene's germline CDR1 is LGHNA and CDR2 YSLEER. The V gene lost 0 bases and the J gene lost 7 bases, with 7 bases spanning the gap. CDR3 sequence reads: CASSQDRSNEQFF. In DNA form, the CDR3 reads TGCGCCAGCAGCCAAGATCGAAGTAATGAGCAGTTCTTC.

This CDR3 reads CASSERGALATNEKLFF. DNA of the CDR3: TGTGCCAGCAGTGAAAGGGGGGCACTTGCAACTAATGAAAAACTGTTTTTT. The chain joins TRBV2 to TRBJ1-4; D possibly corresponds to TRBD1 (6 bases). V was trimmed by 2 bases and J by 0 bases, leaving 13 bases between them. This CDR3 region has 17 residues. Germline V gives CDR1 SNHLY, CDR2 FYNNEI.

This clone has just a few counts. The chain couples TRBV30 to TRBJ1-5; D is possibly TRBD1 (6 bases). CDR1 and CDR2 (germline): GTSNPN, SVGIG (reference sequence). CDR3 length: 14 residues. With 2 bases removed from V and 1 base from J, the gap between germline ends came to 9 bases. CDR3 in DNA: TGTGCCTGGAGTAGAGGACAGAGCAATCAGCCCCAGCATTTT. Translation: CAWSRGQSNQPQHF.

The chain uses TRBV11-1 and TRBJ1-1; the match to TRBD1 covers 7 bases. The CDR3 runs to 17 residues. With V trimmed by 6 bases and J by 3 bases, 16 bases remained unmatched. Germline V lookup: CDR1 SGHAT, CDR2 FQDESV (reference sequence). The DNA of the CDR3 is TGTGCCAGCAGAAATGACAGGGCATCCTCTGTGGACACTGAAGCTTTCTTT. Its protein product is CASRNDRASSVDTEAFF.

This chain uses TRBV30 with TRBJ2-2; the match to TRBD2 covers 7 bases. CDR1 is GTSNPN and CDR2 is SVGIG in the germline V gene (reference sequence). This CDR3 region has 16 residues. The ends lost 0 bases at V and 3 bases at J; junction bases unmatched: 7. The CDR3 DNA follows: TGTGCCTGGAGTGTACGAGGGAGGGTAGACACCGGGGAGCTGTTTTTT. Its protein product is CAWSVRGRVDTGELFF.

The V call is TRBV2, the J call TRBJ1-2; 10 positions agree with TRBD1. Unmatched junction bases numbered 10, after V lost 7 bases and J lost 5 bases. Germline V CDR1 and CDR2: SNHLY, FYNNEI. The CDR3 spans 15 residues. The CDR3 sequence is CASKAGQGFMYGYTF. The CDR3 DNA follows: TGTGCCAGCAAGGCGGGACAGGGGTTCATGTATGGCTACACCTTC.

The chain is built from TRBV6-1 and TRBJ1-3; TRBD1 might be the D (5 bases). The germline V and J ends were trimmed by 6 bases and 2 bases, with 11 bases remaining between them. The CDR3 is 14 amino acids. Germline V gives CDR1 MNHNS, CDR2 SASEGT. The CDR3 DNA reads as TGTGCCAGCAGGTGGCAGGGAGCTGGAAACACCATATATTTT. This gives the protein CASRWQGAGNTIYF.

This chain uses TRBV5-6 with TRBJ1-1; D uncertain. V was cut by 0 bases and J by 4 bases, with 13 bases left in between. The CDR3 has 15 amino acids. Looked up from germline, CDR1 is SGHDT and CDR2 is YYEEEE. The CDR3 DNA is TGTGCCAGCAGCTTGGTCGGTGTAAGCCCCACTGAAGCTTTCTTT. This codes for CASSLVGVSPTEAFF.

This rearrangement joins TRBV10-1 to TRBJ2-5; D possibly corresponds to TRBD1 (6 bases). Between the trimmed V and J ends, which lost 2 bases and 4 bases, there was a span of 14 bases. The CDR3 extends over 15 amino acids. Germline V lookup: CDR1 WNHNN, CDR2 SYGVQD (reference sequence). The CDR3 reads CASSENPGRGETQYF. The DNA for the CDR3 is TGCGCCAGCAGTGAGAACCCAGGCAGGGGAGAGACCCAGTACTTC.

CDR3 DNA: TGTGCCAGCAGCTCGGGACAGGGACGGGGCTATGGCTACACCTTC. Its protein is CASSSGQGRGYGYTF. The chain couples TRBV5-4 to TRBJ1-2, with TRBD1 matching over 9 bases. The junction had 7 bases not matched to a gene; V was cut back by 3 bases and J by 4 bases. Germline V gives CDR1 SGHNT, CDR2 YYREEE (reference sequence). The CDR3 has 15 amino acids.

This rearrangement joins TRBV19 to TRBJ2-3, with 11 bases identical to TRBD2. With V trimmed by 6 bases and J by 4 bases, 3 bases remained unmatched. This CDR3 has 14 residues. Germline V lookup: CDR1 LNHDA, CDR2 SQIVND (reference sequence). The CDR3 coding sequence is TGTGCCAGTAGCACTAGCGGGGGAGCAGATACGCAGTATTTT. Its translation: CASSTSGGADTQYF.

The chain has TRBV27 and TRBJ1-3; possible D gene TRBD1, 6 bases. This CDR3 is 14 amino acids long. V was shortened by 3 bases and J by 6 bases, with 12 bases between the two germline ends. The germline gives CDR1 MNHEY, CDR2 SMNVEV (reference sequence). The DNA for the CDR3 is TGTGCCAGCAGTTTTAATCCAGGGGCAAACACCATATATTTT. Its translation: CASSFNPGANTIYF.

Comment on this clone: In the same sample, other DNA sequences code for this CDR3. The chain carries TRBV7-2 and TRBJ1-1; D is ambiguous. Germline assignment: CDR1 SGHTA and CDR2 FQGNSA. The CDR3 is 13 amino acids. V lost 1 base to trimming and J lost 3 bases, with 6 bases between them. This chain's CDR3 is CASSLVEDTEAFF. Written as DNA, the CDR3 is TGTGCCAGCAGCTTAGTGGAGGACACTGAAGCTTTCTTT.

The chain recombines TRBV7-9 with TRBJ2-5, with 7 bases lining up with TRBD2. V lost 1 base, J lost 7 bases, and 6 bases stayed unmatched. CDR1 is SEHNR, CDR2 FQNEAQ, per germline (reference sequence). The CDR3 runs to 14 residues. The CDR3 here is CASSLESSGTTQYF. CDR3 coding DNA: TGTGCCAGCAGCTTAGAATCGAGCGGGACGACCCAGTACTTC. Using reference TRBV7-9 and TRBJ2-5 for the parts outside the CDR3, the full variable domain is DTGVSQNPRHKITKRGQNVTFRCDPISEHNRLYWYRQTLGQGPEFLTYFQNEAQLEKSRLLSDRFSAERPKGSFSTLEIQRTEQGDSAMYLCASSLESSGTTQYFGPGTRLLVL.

The V call is TRBV11-2, the J call TRBJ2-4; maybe TRBD1 (5 bases). Between the trimmed V and J ends, which lost 5 bases and 9 bases, there was a span of 20 bases. CDR1 is SGHAT, CDR2 FQNNGV, per germline. The CDR3 is 15 amino acids. The CDR3: CASSDITGSQGIQYF. The CDR3 DNA follows: TGTGCCAGCAGCGACATTACAGGATCTCAGGGCATTCAGTACTTC.